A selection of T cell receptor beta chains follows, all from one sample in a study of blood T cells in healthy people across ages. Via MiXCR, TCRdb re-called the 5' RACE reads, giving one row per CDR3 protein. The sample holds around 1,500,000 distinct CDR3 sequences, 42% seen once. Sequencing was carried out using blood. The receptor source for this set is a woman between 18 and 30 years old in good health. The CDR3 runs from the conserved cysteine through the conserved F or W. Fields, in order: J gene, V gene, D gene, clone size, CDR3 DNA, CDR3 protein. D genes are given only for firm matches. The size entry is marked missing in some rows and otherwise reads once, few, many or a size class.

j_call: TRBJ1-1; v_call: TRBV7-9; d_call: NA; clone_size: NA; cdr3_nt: TGTGCCAGCAGCTTAGAGGAGCGGGGTGGCGAAGCTTTCTTT; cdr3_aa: CASSLEERGGEAFF
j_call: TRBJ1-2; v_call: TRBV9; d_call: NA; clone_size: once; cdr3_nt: TGTGCCAGCAGCGTAGGGGACACTTATAACTATGGCTACACCTTC; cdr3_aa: CASSVGDTYNYGYTF
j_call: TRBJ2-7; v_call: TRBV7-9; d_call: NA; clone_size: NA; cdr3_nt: TGTGCCAGCAGCTTAGACAGACTTCAATACGAGCAGTACTTC; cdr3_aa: CASSLDRLQYEQYF
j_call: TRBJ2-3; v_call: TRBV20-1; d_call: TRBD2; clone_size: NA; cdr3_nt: TGCAGTGCTGACGGCCTCCCCCGGACTAGCGGGAGGTCCAGCACAGATACGCAGAATTTT; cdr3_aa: CSADGLPRTSGRSSTDTQNF
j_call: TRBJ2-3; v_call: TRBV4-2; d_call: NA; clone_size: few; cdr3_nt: TGTGCCAGCAGCCAGACGGATAGAGCGGAGCCTAGCACAGATACGCAGTATTTT; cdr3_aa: CASSQTDRAEPSTDTQYF
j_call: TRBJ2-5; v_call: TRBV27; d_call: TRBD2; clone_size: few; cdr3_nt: TGTGCCAGCAGTCCTTGGACTAGCGGAGAGACCCAGTACTTC; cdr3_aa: CASSPWTSGETQYF
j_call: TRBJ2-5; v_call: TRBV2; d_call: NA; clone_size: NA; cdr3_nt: TGTATGGGCAGGGGTCAAGAGGAGACCCAGTACTTC; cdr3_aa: CMGRGQEETQYF
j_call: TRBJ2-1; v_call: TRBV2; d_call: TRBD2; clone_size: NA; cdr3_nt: TGTGCCAGCAGTGTCGGAGCGGGAGTCTGGAATGAGCAGTTCTTC; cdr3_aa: CASSVGAGVWNEQFF
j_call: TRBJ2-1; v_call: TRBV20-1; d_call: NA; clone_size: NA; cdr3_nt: TGCAGTGCTAGAGATGGGCTGGGTTTAAGTAATGAGCAGTTCTTC; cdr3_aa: CSARDGLGLSNEQFF
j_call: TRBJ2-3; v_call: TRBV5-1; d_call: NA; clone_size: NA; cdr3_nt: TGCGCCAGCAGCAAAGGGGGGGCCCAGGGAACAGATACGCAGTATTTT; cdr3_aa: CASSKGGAQGTDTQYF
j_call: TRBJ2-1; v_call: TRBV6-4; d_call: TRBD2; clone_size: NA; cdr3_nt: TGTGCCAGCAGTGACCGCGGGGGGAGCTCCTACAATGAGCAGTTCTTC; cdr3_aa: CASSDRGGSSYNEQFF
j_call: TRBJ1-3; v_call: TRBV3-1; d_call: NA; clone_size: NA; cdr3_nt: TGTGCCAGCAGCCAAGCTCCACCGACTGTCTCTGGAAACACCATATATTTT; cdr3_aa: CASSQAPPTVSGNTIYF
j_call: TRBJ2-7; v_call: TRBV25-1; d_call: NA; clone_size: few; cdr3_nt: TGTGCCAGCCGCCTCGAGGGCCCCTACGAGCAGTACTTC; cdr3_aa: CASRLEGPYEQYF
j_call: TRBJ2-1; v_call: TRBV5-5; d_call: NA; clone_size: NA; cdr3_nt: TGTGCCAGCAGCTTTTCCTACCGACCCCGGGGATACAATGAGCAGTTCTTC; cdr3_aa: CASSFSYRPRGYNEQFF
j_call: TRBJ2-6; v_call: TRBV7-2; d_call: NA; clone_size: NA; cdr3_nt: TGTGCCAGCAGCTCCGACAGCCCTGGGGCCAACGTCCTGACTTTC; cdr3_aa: CASSSDSPGANVLTF
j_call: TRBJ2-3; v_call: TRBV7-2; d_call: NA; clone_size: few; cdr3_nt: TGTGCCAGCAGCGGGACCCCCCTTGCAGTCGATACGCAGTATTTT; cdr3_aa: CASSGTPLAVDTQYF
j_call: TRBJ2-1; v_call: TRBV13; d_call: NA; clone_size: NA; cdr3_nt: TGTGCCAGCAGCCCGTCACTATTACCTACCGTCAATGAGCAGTTCTTC; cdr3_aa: CASSPSLLPTVNEQFF
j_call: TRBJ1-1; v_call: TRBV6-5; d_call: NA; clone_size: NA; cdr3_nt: TGTGCCAGCAGTTACTTAGGACGTAGAACTGAAGCTTTCTTT; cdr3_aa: CASSYLGRRTEAFF
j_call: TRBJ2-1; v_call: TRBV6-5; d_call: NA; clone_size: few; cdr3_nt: TGTGCCAGCAGTTATCGGGGGACCAGCTCCTACAATGAGCAGTTCTTC; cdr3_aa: CASSYRGTSSYNEQFF
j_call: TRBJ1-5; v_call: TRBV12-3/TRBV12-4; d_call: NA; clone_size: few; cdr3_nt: TGTGCCAGCAGCTTAACAGGGACGGTCAATCAGCCCCAGCATTTT; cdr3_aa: CASSLTGTVNQPQHF
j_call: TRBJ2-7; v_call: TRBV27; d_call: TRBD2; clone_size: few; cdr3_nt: TGTGCCAGCAGTTTGACTAGCCAAGCCTACGAGCAGTACTTC; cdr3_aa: CASSLTSQAYEQYF
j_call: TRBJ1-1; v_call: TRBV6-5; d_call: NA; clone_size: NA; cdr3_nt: TGTGCCAGCACACCTTCGAGTTCGAACACTGAAGCTTTCTTT; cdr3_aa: CASTPSSSNTEAFF
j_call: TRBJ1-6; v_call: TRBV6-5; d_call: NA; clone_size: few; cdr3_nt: TGTGCCAGCGGAGGGGGGTCGAGCTCCTATAATTCACCCCTCCACTTT; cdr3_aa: CASGGGSSSYNSPLHF
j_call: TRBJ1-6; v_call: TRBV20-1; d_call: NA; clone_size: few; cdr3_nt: TGCAGTGCTCTCCGCGGAGACTTTAGGAATTCACCCCTCCACTTT; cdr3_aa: CSALRGDFRNSPLHF
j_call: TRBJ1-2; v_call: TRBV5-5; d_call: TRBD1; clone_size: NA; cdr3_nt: TGTGCCAGCAGCTTGGGAGACAGGGGTCGTGGCTACACCTTC; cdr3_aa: CASSLGDRGRGYTF
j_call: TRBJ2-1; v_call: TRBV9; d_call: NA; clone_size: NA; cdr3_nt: TGTGCCAGCAGCGCCGCCCAAGGAGGGGGTAAGCAGTTCTTC; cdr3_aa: CASSAAQGGGKQFF